What follows are 31 T cell receptor beta chains derived from one specimen sequenced in a study of chemoradiotherapy in HPV16-positive cancers (dated by TCRdb to between 2021 and 2022). The library was generated by the immunoSEQ multiplex PCR assay. As stored in TCRdb, this immuneACCESS dataset retains in-frame rearrangements with V and J assigned. A fraction of the clones does not appear; measured against another copy, unresolved V genes explain less than half of the discrepancy, and the remainder lacks a known reason. Within this sample are about 66,000 clones, with about nine tenths of them counted one time only. The ten largest clones take up 3.5% to 4.5% of the sample. The specimen was blood, collected from a patient who underwent chemoradiotherapy. Receptor source: a human donor with HPV-associated anogenital cancer.

This sequence joins TRBV7-2 and TRBJ2-7, with a possible D match to TRBD2 (6 bases). The CDR3 is made up of 15 amino acids. The germline gives CDR1 SGHTA, CDR2 FQGNSA. V gave up 3 bases and J gave up 1 base, with 13 bases separating them. Here the CDR3 DNA reads TGTGCCAGCAGCTTCAGTGCTAGCGAGTCCTACGAGCAGTACTTC. Amino acids: CASSFSASESYEQYF.

In regard to this clone: Other nucleotide sequences in the sample specify the same CDR3. V is TRBV2 and J is TRBJ1-2; D is unresolved. This CDR3 spans 14 amino acids. CDR1 and CDR2 (germline): SNHLY, FYNNEI. Trimming removed 3 bases from V and 3 bases from J, with 11 bases in between. The CDR3 is CASSEAGGDYGYTF. CDR3 coding DNA: TGTGCCAGCAGTGAGGCGGGAGGTGACTATGGCTACACCTTC.

J is TRBJ2-7 and V is TRBV4-1; tentatively, D is TRBD2 (5 bases). The CDR3 sequence is 15 residues long. Trimming shortened V by 3 bases and J by 4 bases, and 16 bases separated the two germline ends. Per germline, CDR1 MGHRA and CDR2 YSYEKL. The CDR3 is CASSQQADLIYEQYF. CDR3 nucleotide sequence: TGCGCCAGCAGCCAGCAGGCGGACTTAATATACGAGCAGTACTTC.

The chain uses TRBV6-6 and TRBJ1-1; 7 bases are shared with TRBD1. The CDR3 consists of 15 residues. Germline-derived CDR1 and CDR2 are MNHNY and SVGAGI (reference sequence). J gave up 1 base and V 4 bases, and 6 bases lay outside the gene matches. The CDR3 spells CASSFPGTANTEAFF. CDR3 sequence (DNA): TGTGCCAGCAGTTTTCCCGGGACAGCGAACACTGAAGCTTTCTTT.

A remark on this clone: This sample includes further DNA sequences coding for the same CDR3. The chain joins TRBV5-1 to TRBJ2-3; 8 nucleotides match TRBD1. There are 14 residues in the CDR3. CDR1 SGHRS and CDR2 YFSETQ come from the germline V gene. The V gene end was trimmed by 4 bases and the J gene end by 6 bases; junction bases not matched to a gene: 7. DNA of the CDR3: TGCGCCAGCAGCGTAGGACAGGGTGCGGATACGCAGTATTTT. This sequence encodes CASSVGQGADTQYF.

This clone appeared once. The chain links TRBV5-5 to TRBJ2-5; D remains ambiguous. Deletions cut 4 bases from V and 1 base from J, with 17 bases between. The germline CDR1 and CDR2 sequences are SGHKS and YYEKEE (reference sequence). The CDR3 spans 16 residues. CDR3 region: CASSHRATVTQETQYF. In nucleotides, the CDR3 is TGTGCCAGCAGCCACCGCGCGACCGTGACCCAAGAGACCCAGTACTTC.

This clone appeared a single time. J is TRBJ2-1 and V is TRBV7-9; 8 nucleotides agree with TRBD2. Per the germline V gene, CDR1 is SEHNR and CDR2 is FQNEAQ (reference sequence). The V gene end was trimmed by 1 base and the J gene end by 8 bases; junction bases not matched to a gene: 4. The CDR3 has 14 residues. The chain's CDR3 is CASSLELAAHEQFF. The CDR3, as DNA: TGTGCCAGCAGCTTAGAACTAGCGGCGCATGAGCAGTTCTTC. The variable domain in full, completed from reference TRBV7-9 and TRBJ2-1, reads DTGVSQNPRHKITKRGQNVTFRCDPISEHNRLYWYRQTLGQGPEFLTYFQNEAQLEKSRLLSDRFSAERPKGSFSTLEIQRTEQGDSAMYLCASSLELAAHEQFFGPGTRLTVL.

The J gene is TRBJ1-1, the V gene TRBV5-4, with 8 bases aligning to TRBD1. The CDR3 has 14 residues. From germline, CDR1 is SGHNT and CDR2 YYREEE (reference sequence). With 5 bases clipped from V and 4 bases from J, the junction kept 7 bases outside the gene matches. Here the CDR3 reads CASRPRGPSTEAFF. Here the CDR3 DNA reads TGTGCCAGCAGGCCCAGGGGGCCGAGCACTGAAGCTTTCTTT.

This chain joins TRBV6-1 and TRBJ2-4; 7 bases match TRBD2. Germline CDR1 MNHNS, CDR2 SASEGT. The V and J ends lost 4 bases and 0 bases, in that order; junction bases with no gene match: 15. The CDR3 has 19 amino acids. The CDR3 DNA reads as TGTGCCAGCAGTGTTAGCGGGTACAGCATCCAACTAGCCAAAAACATTCAGTACTTC. This translates into CASSVSGYSIQLAKNIQYF.

This chain links TRBV27 with TRBJ2-7; 7 bases fit TRBD1. J was trimmed by 6 bases and V by 2 bases; bases with no gene match: 7. This CDR3 spans 14 amino acids. The V gene's germline CDR1 is MNHEY and CDR2 SMNVEV (reference sequence). The CDR3 spells CASSLRGLRGEQYF. DNA for the CDR3: TGTGCCAGCAGTTTAAGGGGGCTGAGGGGCGAGCAGTACTTC.

This chain links TRBV27 with TRBJ1-4; possibly TRBD1 for D (5 bases). Trimming removed 10 bases at V and 8 bases at J, with 17 bases between. CDR3 length: 13 residues. Per the germline V gene, CDR1 is MNHEY and CDR2 is SMNVEV (reference sequence). CDR3 region: CATSVGGSEKLFF. As DNA, the CDR3 is TGTGCCACCTCCGTGGGGGGGTCGGAAAAACTGTTTTTT.

The V call is TRBV6-5, the J call TRBJ1-3; TRBD1 is a possible D gene (6 bases). The CDR3 loop spans 14 amino acids. Trimming took 5 bases from V and 7 from J, leaving 15 bases between them. Germline V lookup: CDR1 MNHEY, CDR2 SVGAGI. CDR3 amino acids: CASSPGHRGNTIYF. CDR3 sequence (DNA): TGTGCCAGCAGTCCGGGACATCGGGGGAACACCATATATTTT.

The chain uses TRBV13 and TRBJ1-1, with TRBD1 matching 12 bases. With V trimmed by 2 bases and J by 0 bases, 7 bases remained unmatched. Germline CDR1 reads PRHDT; CDR2 reads FYEKMQ (reference sequence). This CDR3 has 18 residues. CDR3 DNA: TGTGCCAGCAGCTTAAGGGGGACAGGGGGCTTCATGAACACTGAAGCTTTCTTT. Its translation: CASSLRGTGGFMNTEAFF.

V gene TRBV4-1 combines with J gene TRBJ2-2, with 11 bases fitting TRBD2. The CDR3 sequence is 16 residues long. Germline-derived CDR1 and CDR2 are MGHRA and YSYEKL. The ends lost 0 bases at V and 6 bases at J; junction bases unmatched: 3. The CDR3 reads CASSQELAGGPGELFF. Here the CDR3 DNA reads TGCGCCAGCAGCCAAGAGCTAGCGGGAGGACCCGGGGAGCTGTTTTTT.

The chain carries TRBV6-1 and TRBJ2-1, with 10 bases lining up with TRBD2. From germline, CDR1 is MNHNS and CDR2 SASEGT. The CDR3 runs 16 residues. Unmatched junction bases numbered 7, after V lost 0 bases and J lost 8 bases. Here the CDR3 DNA reads TGTGCCAGCAGTGAAGCTAAGCGGGGGGGCTTCGATGAGCAGTTCTTC. Amino acid sequence: CASSEAKRGGFDEQFF.

The chain recombines TRBV19 with TRBJ2-1, with TRBD2 matching 11 bases. V gave up 8 bases and J gave up 8 bases; unmatched junction bases: 14. Germline V gives CDR1 LNHDA, CDR2 SQIVND (reference sequence). This CDR3 is 16 amino acids long. The CDR3 nucleotides read TGTGCCAGTTCCAAAGGACTAGCGGGCCTCCAAGATGAGCAGTTCTTC. Its protein product is CASSKGLAGLQDEQFF.

This chain links TRBV4-2 with TRBJ2-1; D might be TRBD2 (6 bases). The germline V and J ends were trimmed by 0 bases and 3 bases, with 12 bases remaining between them. Germline assignment: CDR1 LGHNA and CDR2 YNFKEQ. The CDR3 has 16 residues. CDR3 sequence (DNA): TGTGCCAGCAGCCAAGATCCCCCGGGACTCTACAATGAGCAGTTCTTC. It codes for CASSQDPPGLYNEQFF.

The chain is built from TRBV15 and TRBJ2-1; 13 positions agree with TRBD2. The CDR3 has 16 residues. Germline V gives CDR1 LNHNV, CDR2 YYDKDF (reference sequence). Trimming at V came to 1 base and at J to 7 bases, leaving 4 bases not matched to a gene. CDR3 sequence: CATSRGGLAGLNEQFF. The CDR3 DNA is TGTGCCACCAGCAGAGGGGGACTAGCGGGATTAAATGAGCAGTTCTTC.

This clone was counted once. This CDR3 is CASSLNADRGRGGYTF. CDR3 in DNA: TGTGCCAGCAGTTTAAACGCGGACAGGGGGCGCGGTGGCTACACCTTC. This chain connects TRBV28 to TRBJ1-2; 11 bases are shared with TRBD1. V was clipped by 2 bases and J by 7 bases; unmatched bases: 9. This CDR3 has 16 residues. Germline V lookup: CDR1 MDHEN, CDR2 SYDVKM.

The genes are TRBV2 and TRBJ2-3, with TRBD2 matching 11 bases. The CDR3 consists of 16 residues. Trimming removed 6 bases from V and 2 bases from J; junction bases left unmatched: 7. CDR1 SNHLY and CDR2 FYNNEI come from the germline V gene. In DNA form, the CDR3 reads TGTGCCAGCAGCAAAGAACTAGCGGGAGCCACAGATACGCAGTATTTT. The encoded protein is CASSKELAGATDTQYF. Filled out from reference TRBV2 and TRBJ2-3, the complete variable domain reads EPEVTQTPSHQVTQMGQEVILRCVPISNHLYFYWYRQILGQKVEFLVSFYNNEISEKSEIFDDQFSVERPDGSNFTLKIRSTKLEDSAMYFCASSKELAGATDTQYFGPGTRLTVL.

The chain joins TRBV19 to TRBJ2-7, with D possibly TRBD2 on 6 matching bases. This CDR3 contains 16 residues. The V gene lost 5 bases and the J gene lost 0 bases, with 17 bases spanning the gap. CDR1 LNHDA and CDR2 SQIVND come from the germline V gene (reference sequence). Here the CDR3 DNA reads TGTGCCAGTAGTGCTGGCCCGGGGGAAATCTCCTACGAGCAGTACTTC. Protein sequence: CASSAGPGEISYEQYF.

The rearrangement links TRBV9 to TRBJ1-1; TRBD1 matches at 7 bases. V dropped 3 bases and J dropped 7; count of bases not matched to a gene: 3. This CDR3 has 12 amino acids. Germline-derived CDR1 and CDR2 are SGDLS and YYNGEE. The CDR3 region is CASSDHRGEAFF. The CDR3 DNA reads as TGTGCCAGCAGCGACCACAGGGGTGAAGCTTTCTTT.

J is TRBJ1-6 and V is TRBV30, with a tentative D call TRBD1 (5 bases). The V end was cut by 1 base, the J end by 7 bases, with 14 bases between. This CDR3 has 15 amino acids. Germline lookup yields CDR1 GTSNPN and CDR2 SVGIG (reference sequence). CDR3: CAWSAGSGPNSPLHF. CDR3 sequence (DNA): TGTGCCTGGAGTGCAGGATCGGGACCGAATTCACCCCTCCACTTT. Supplemented by reference TRBV30 and TRBJ1-6, the full variable domain reads SQTIHQWPATLVQPVGSPLSLECTVEGTSNPNLYWYRQAAGRGLQLLFYSVGIGQISSEVPQNLSASRPQDRQFILSSKKLLLSDSGFYLCAWSAGSGPNSPLHFGNGTRLTVT.

The chain uses TRBV5-6 and TRBJ1-2, with 7 positions matching TRBD1. With V trimmed by 0 bases and J by 3 bases, 8 bases remained unmatched. Germline loops: CDR1 SGHDT, CDR2 YYEEEE. This CDR3 has 16 amino acids. This CDR3 is CASSLARQGVYYGYTF. The CDR3 region has the DNA TGTGCCAGCAGCTTGGCCCGTCAGGGGGTTTACTATGGCTACACCTTC.

The rearrangement uses TRBV16 and TRBJ2-7, with TRBD1 matching 9 bases. Unmatched junction bases numbered 9, after V lost 4 bases and J lost 5 bases. CDR3 length: 15 amino acids. CDR1 and CDR2 (germline): KGHSY, FQNENV. The CDR3 region has the DNA TGTGCCAGCAGCCCCCTCCTCGGGACAGGGAACGAGCAGTACTTC. It codes for CASSPLLGTGNEQYF.

The chain joins TRBV5-4 to TRBJ2-7, with a possible D match to TRBD2 (7 bases). The CDR3 runs to 15 residues. Trimming left V 3 bases short and J 2 bases short, with 15 bases between. CDR1 SGHNT and CDR2 YYREEE come from the germline V gene (reference sequence). The CDR3 DNA is TGTGCCAGCAGCTCGCCGGGGGCGGGGGCCTACGAGCAGTACTTC. This translates into CASSSPGAGAYEQYF.

V gene TRBV7-2 combines with J gene TRBJ2-7, with D perhaps matching TRBD1 (6 bases). Looked up from germline, CDR1 is SGHTA and CDR2 is FQGNSA. This CDR3 has 13 residues. V was pared by 5 bases and J by 3 bases, with 11 bases between. The CDR3 protein is CASSQGHDYEQYF. The DNA for the CDR3 is TGTGCCAGCAGCCAGGGACACGACTACGAGCAGTACTTC.

The chain uses TRBV18 and TRBJ2-7; D might be TRBD1 (6 bases). Germline CDR1 KGHSH, CDR2 LQKENI. The V end lost 1 base, the J end lost 0 bases, and 19 bases lay between the germline ends. CDR3 size: 18 residues. The CDR3, as DNA: TGTGCCAGCTCACCACTTTCCCAGGGACAAGGGATCTCCTACGAGCAGTACTTC. Protein sequence: CASSPLSQGQGISYEQYF.

This chain links TRBV6-1 with TRBJ2-7, with D perhaps matching TRBD2 (6 bases). Germline V CDR1 and CDR2: MNHNS, SASEGT. Deletions cut 3 bases from V and 0 bases from J, with 12 bases between. The CDR3 is 15 amino acids. Here the CDR3 DNA reads TGTGCCAGCAGTGACGGCGGGACCTCCTCCTACGAGCAGTACTTC. Translation: CASSDGGTSSYEQYF.

The chain has TRBV19 and TRBJ1-1; D gene uncertain. Germline loops: CDR1 LNHDA, CDR2 SQIVND (reference sequence). This CDR3 is 16 amino acids long. The germline V and J ends were trimmed by 0 bases and 4 bases, with 15 bases remaining between them. The CDR3 DNA is TGTGCCAGTAGTATAGATCAACTGGGTCCGAGCACTGAAGCTTTCTTT. Translating gives CASSIDQLGPSTEAFF.

This chain uses TRBV7-9 with TRBJ2-5, with D possibly TRBD2 on 5 matching bases. The length of the CDR3 is 12 residues. Deletions cut 3 bases from V and 3 bases from J, with 5 bases between. Germline values: CDR1 SEHNR, CDR2 FQNEAQ (reference sequence). In DNA, the CDR3 is TGTGCCAGCAGCTTGGGAGAAGAGACCCAGTACTTC. Translated: CASSLGEETQYF.